This T cell receptor (beta chain) was captured by sequencing in a study of identical twins. This clonotype was counted many times. CDR1 is LGHDT, CDR2 YNNKEL, per germline (reference sequence). Germline trimming cut 4 bases from V and 4 bases from J; bases unmatched to any gene: 2. The CDR3 extends over 13 amino acids. A universal primer site was created by template switching, with the cDNA bearing unique molecular identifiers. TCRdb processed the 5' RACE reads anew with MiXCR; each CDR3 protein has one entry. This sample yields 130,000 to 150,000 distinct CDR3 sequences, of which approximately 4% are seen a single time; 7% to 10% belongs to the top ten.

The chain has TRBV3-1 and TRBJ1-2; 8 bases agree with TRBD1. This receptor was identified in a man between 18 and 29 years old in good health. The sequencing input was memory T cells sorted from blood. CDR3 sequence (DNA): TGTGCCAGCAGCCCGACAGGGGCCTATGGCTACACCTTC. Protein product: CASSPTGAYGYTF.